These 19 T cell receptor beta chains were all obtained from the same sample, sequenced in a study of shared clonotypes between healthy human individuals. Libraries were prepared by immunoSEQ multiplex PCR; TCRdb keeps only in-frame clonotypes and omits some of them. The profile shows millions of clones, just over 90% of them singletons. The sequencing sample was made of naive CD4+ T cells sorted from blood. Subset denoted: CD45RA+ positively selected. These receptors were taken from a man between 18 and 29 years old in good health.

The chain links TRBV19 to TRBJ2-7, with 9 bases matching TRBD1. V lost 4 bases and J lost 7; bases outside the gene matches: 14. This CDR3 has 16 amino acids. Germline CDR1 reads LNHDA; CDR2 reads SQIVND (reference sequence). The CDR3 DNA is TGTGCCAGTAGTAGATCCGGGACAGGGCCCTTAGGGGAGCAGTACTTC. Its translation is CASSRSGTGPLGEQYF. Filled out from reference TRBV19 and TRBJ2-7, the complete variable domain reads DGGITQSPKYLFRKEGQNVTLSCEQNLNHDAMYWYRQDPGQGLRLIYYSQIVNDFQKGDIAEGYSVSREKKESFPLTVTSAQKNPTAFYLCASSRSGTGPLGEQYFGPGTRLTVT.

This sequence joins TRBV4-3 and TRBJ2-2; 11 bases are shared with TRBD2. The germline V gene encodes CDR1 LGHNA and CDR2 YSLEER. The CDR3 contains 16 residues. V shed 2 bases, J shed 7 bases, and the junction held 6 bases outside the gene matches. CDR3 bases: TGCGCCAGCAGCCAAAGACTAGCGGGATTGGTCGGGGAGCTGTTTTTT. It encodes CASSQRLAGLVGELFF.

A word on this clone: The same CDR3 arises from other DNA sequences in this sample as well. DNA of the CDR3: TGTGCCAGCAGCTTGGTAGGGGTGAACACTGAAGCTTTCTTT. Translating it yields CASSLVGVNTEAFF. The chain has TRBV7-9 and TRBJ1-1; tentatively, D is TRBD1 (5 bases). Trimming cost V 3 bases and J 0 bases, with 8 bases left between them. CDR1 is SEHNR and CDR2 is FQNEAQ in the germline V gene (reference sequence). This CDR3 is 14 amino acids long.

This sequence joins TRBV6-1 and TRBJ2-1, with 12 bases that match TRBD2. With 2 bases clipped from V and 6 bases from J, the junction kept 5 bases outside the gene matches. The germline V gene has CDR1 MNHNS and CDR2 SASEGT. The length of the CDR3 is 16 residues. The CDR3 is CASSEHPGLAGNEQFF. CDR3 coding DNA: TGTGCCAGCAGTGAACATCCGGGACTAGCGGGCAATGAGCAGTTCTTC.

This chain connects TRBV5-1 to TRBJ2-7; D might be TRBD1 (6 bases). V lost 0 bases, J lost 4 bases, and 17 bases lay in between. The length of the CDR3 is 16 residues. In germline, CDR1 is SGHRS, CDR2 YFSETQ. Here the CDR3 DNA reads TGCGCCAGCAGCTTGGGGGCCGGAACAGGGAGTTACGAGCAGTACTTC. Residues: CASSLGAGTGSYEQYF. The complete variable domain, with remaining parts taken from reference TRBV5-1 and TRBJ2-7, reads KAGVTQTPRYLIKTRGQQVTLSCSPISGHRSVSWYQQTPGQGLQFLFEYFSETQRNKGNFPGRFSGRQFSNSRSEMNVSTLELGDSALYLCASSLGAGTGSYEQYFGPGTRLTVT.

The rearrangement uses TRBV10-2 and TRBJ2-7; either TRBD1 or TRBD2 may fit D (5 bases each). Germline V gene data show CDR1 as WSHSY and CDR2 as SAAADI. Trimming took 7 bases from V and 2 from J, leaving 24 bases between them. The CDR3 is made up of 17 amino acids. The CDR3 is CASNPGPKRIITYEQYF. In DNA, the CDR3 is TGCGCCAGCAACCCGGGGCCAAAGCGAATCATTACCTACGAGCAGTACTTC.

The gene calls are TRBV7-8 and TRBJ1-4, with D possibly TRBD1 on 5 matching bases. This CDR3 contains 15 residues. In germline, CDR1 is SGHVS, CDR2 FQNEAQ. The ends were cut back, 5 bases at V and 8 bases at J, with 18 bases in the middle. CDR3 sequence (DNA): TGTGCCAGCAGCGAAGCGGGGGTGGGGAGGGAAAAACTGTTTTTT. Translated: CASSEAGVGREKLFF.

This clone was found once. The J gene is TRBJ2-2, the V gene TRBV7-8; D may be TRBD2 (5 bases). The CDR3 totals 13 residues. Trimming took 5 bases from V and 5 from J, leaving 9 bases between them. Germline V gene sequence: CDR1 SGHVS, CDR2 FQNEAQ. The CDR3 DNA reads as TGTGCCAGCAGCAACTCGGGGACCGGGGAGCTGTTTTTT. Protein: CASSNSGTGELFF.

Concerning this clone itself: Different DNA sequences within this sample yield the same CDR3. This chain joins TRBV7-2 and TRBJ2-5, with 8 bases that match TRBD2. The germline V gene has CDR1 SGHTA and CDR2 FQGNSA. The CDR3 consists of 15 residues. Germline trimming cut 4 bases from V and 1 base from J; bases unmatched to any gene: 5. Here the CDR3 DNA reads TGTGCCAGCAGCTCCCGGGGGGGCCTCCAAGAGACCCAGTACTTC. Encoded protein: CASSSRGGLQETQYF.

The chain links TRBV28 to TRBJ1-3, with D maybe TRBD1 (5 bases). CDR1 and CDR2 (germline): MDHEN, SYDVKM. This CDR3 is 13 amino acids long. V lost 3 bases and J lost 4, with 7 bases in between. DNA of the CDR3: TGTGCCAGCAGTTTGGGACTCGGAAACACCATATATTTT. Residues: CASSLGLGNTIYF. Together with reference TRBV28 and TRBJ1-3, the CDR3 gives the full variable domain: DVKVTQSSRYLVKRTGEKVFLECVQDMDHENMFWYRQDPGLGLRLIYFSYDVKMKEKGDIPEGYSVSREKKERFSLILESASTNQTSMYLCASSLGLGNTIYFGEGSWLTVV.

This clone occurred once. Here the CDR3 reads CASSFGQRAYEQYF. In DNA, the CDR3 is TGCGCCAGCAGCTTCGGACAGCGAGCCTACGAGCAGTACTTC. The chain is built from TRBV5-1 and TRBJ2-7; D is possibly TRBD1 (6 bases). The CDR3 loop spans 14 amino acids. Trimming took 2 bases from V and 2 from J, leaving 11 bases between them. The germline V gene has CDR1 SGHRS and CDR2 YFSETQ.

As DNA, the CDR3 is TGTGCCAGCTCACCCTTCACGGGCCCCTACGAGCAGTACTTC. This translates into CASSPFTGPYEQYF. The genes are TRBV18 and TRBJ2-7; the D is unclear. V lost 3 bases to trimming and J lost 2 bases, with 11 bases between them. The CDR3 sequence is 14 residues long. Germline lookup yields CDR1 KGHSH and CDR2 LQKENI.

The chain has TRBV29-1 and TRBJ2-3; unclear D gene. There are 13 residues in the CDR3. The germline V gene has CDR1 SQVTM and CDR2 ANQGSEA. V gave up 6 bases and J gave up 4 bases, with 14 bases separating them. The CDR3 protein is CSVRALAADTQYF. Here the CDR3 DNA reads TGCAGCGTCCGGGCCCTGGCGGCAGATACGCAGTATTTT.

The chain carries TRBV16 and TRBJ2-7; TRBD2 aligns across 9 bases. Germline-derived CDR1 and CDR2 are KGHSY and FQNENV. There are 14 residues in the CDR3. Losses at the gene ends were 3 bases for V and 7 bases for J; bases not matched to a gene: 7. CDR3 DNA sequence: TGTGCCAGCAGCCAGACTAGCGGAGGCGCGGAGCAGTACTTC. This translates into CASSQTSGGAEQYF.

The rearrangement uses TRBV20-1 and TRBJ2-1; tentatively, D is TRBD2 (5 bases). Trimming cost V 6 bases and J 9 bases, with 12 bases left between them. The CDR3 covers 11 residues. CDR1 is DFQATT, CDR2 SNEGSKA, per germline (reference sequence). As DNA, the CDR3 is TGCAGTGCGCCGGACTTGAGTGAGCAGTTCTTC. The encoded protein is CSAPDLSEQFF.

The chain employs TRBV2 and TRBJ2-7, with D maybe TRBD1 (6 bases). The germline V and J ends were trimmed by 8 bases and 6 bases, with 17 bases remaining between them. The CDR3 length is 13 residues. Germline CDR1 SNHLY, CDR2 FYNNEI. CDR3 region: CASVGVSGAEQYF. In nucleotides, the CDR3 is TGTGCCAGCGTCGGTGTTTCAGGGGCCGAGCAGTACTTC.

The chain couples TRBV4-3 to TRBJ2-3; D may match TRBD1 or TRBD2 (6 bases each). The CDR3 runs 15 residues. V was clipped by 4 bases and J by 6 bases, with 17 bases between them. Per germline, CDR1 LGHNA and CDR2 YSLEER. The CDR3 bases are TGCGCCAGCAGCCTAGAGGGGGGAGGTACGGATACGCAGTATTTT. Amino acid sequence: CASSLEGGGTDTQYF.

The chain joins TRBV5-1 to TRBJ2-1; TRBD2 aligns across 7 bases. The V gene end was trimmed by 3 bases and the J gene end by 5 bases; junction bases not matched to a gene: 8. Germline V gene sequence: CDR1 SGHRS, CDR2 YFSETQ. CDR3 length: 15 residues. CDR3 nucleotides: TGCGCCAGCAGCTGGGTGTCAGCGGGGAACAATGAGCAGTTCTTC. Translating it yields CASSWVSAGNNEQFF.

Worth noting for this clone: The sample has other DNA sequences that encode this CDR3 too. CDR3 nucleotides: TGTGCCAGCAGTTTGGCAGGGCCCTCCTACGAGCAGTACTTC. Protein: CASSLAGPSYEQYF. This chain connects TRBV28 to TRBJ2-7; possible D gene TRBD1, 5 bases. The V end lost 3 bases, the J end lost 0 bases, and 9 bases lay between the germline ends. This CDR3 is 14 amino acids long. Per germline, CDR1 MDHEN and CDR2 SYDVKM.